The entry below describes one T cell receptor (beta chain). Antigen unknown. TCR beta CDR3 regions were amplified from RNA. RT-PCR in the first round (using the HTBI primer set) targeted the TCR CDR3. In TCRdb, the multiplex PCR reads were re-called with MiXCR into one record per CDR3 protein. The data show approximately 400,000 distinct CDR3 sequences, around 14% seen once. J gave up 2 bases and V 9 bases, and 8 bases lay outside the gene matches. CDR1 is LNHDA, CDR2 SQIVND, per germline (reference sequence). The CDR3 has 14 residues. Exclusion followed for patients with uncontrolled infection, other autoimmune disease, pregnancy or lactation. Diagnoses were made from clinical symptoms, serum measures (thyroxine and TRAb), thyroid ultrasound and orbital computed tomography. PBMCs were sourced from roughly 9.3 ml fresh peripheral blood. This record belongs to a study of T cells in Graves' hyperthyroidism and ophthalmopathy. Study-level results: Blood also held most thyroid clonotypes expanded beyond 0.001.

Sequencing input: blood. The V and J genes are TRBV19 and TRBJ2-3; 7 bases match TRBD2. The source is a woman aged 55-75 years with Graves' hyperthyroidism. The CDR3 sequence is CASTYGTNTDTQYF. In DNA form, the CDR3 reads TGTGCCAGCACCTACGGGACTAACACAGATACGCAGTATTTT.